Listed here are 15 T cell receptor beta chains from one sample, sequenced in a study of blood T cell repertoires in COVID-19. Generated by immunoSEQ multiplex PCR, the TCRdb table keeps only in-frame clones and is missing some. This sample yields 95,000 to 150,000 clones, of which around 86% are seen a single time; roughly a tenth belongs to the top ten. Sequences were obtained from peripheral blood. These receptors were obtained from a man older than 75 with acute or convalescent COVID-19.

This clone was counted only a few times. V gene TRBV4-1 combines with J gene TRBJ2-7; 12 bases match TRBD1. CDR1 is MGHRA, CDR2 YSYEKL, per germline. J gave up 4 bases and V 4 bases, and 8 bases lay outside the gene matches. The CDR3 contains 16 residues. CDR3 nucleotide sequence: TGCGCCAGCAGCCCTTACCAGGGACAGGGGGCTTACGAGCAGTACTTC. It translates to CASSPYQGQGAYEQYF.

The J gene is TRBJ2-5, the V gene TRBV9; TRBD2 matches at 8 bases. From germline, CDR1 is SGDLS and CDR2 YYNGEE. With V trimmed by 4 bases and J by 5 bases, 7 bases remained unmatched. The CDR3 is 14 amino acids. Written as DNA, the CDR3 is TGTGCCAGCAGCTCAACTAGCGGAGGTGAGACCCAGTACTTC. Translation: CASSSTSGGETQYF.

V and J are TRBV30 and TRBJ1-1; possibly TRBD1 for D (5 bases). The CDR3 extends over 14 amino acids. V dropped 8 bases and J dropped 1 base, with 17 bases sitting between them. CDR1 and CDR2 (germline): GTSNPN, SVGIG (reference sequence). Written as DNA, the CDR3 is TGTGCCGGTTTGGGGGGGAGCTCGAACACTGAAGCTTTCTTT. It specifies CAGLGGSSNTEAFF.

The J gene is TRBJ1-1, the V gene TRBV2; 10 positions agree with TRBD1. Germline assignment: CDR1 SNHLY and CDR2 FYNNEI. J gave up 4 bases and V 7 bases, and 3 bases lay outside the gene matches. The CDR3 has 13 residues. The CDR3 loop is CASTGQGGTEAFF. The CDR3 region has the DNA TGTGCCAGCACCGGACAGGGGGGCACTGAAGCTTTCTTT.

The chain couples TRBV5-1 to TRBJ1-1; 7 bases are shared with TRBD1. V shed 4 bases, J shed 4 bases, and the junction held 13 bases outside the gene matches. Germline V gene sequence: CDR1 SGHRS, CDR2 YFSETQ. This CDR3 comprises 16 residues. This CDR3 reads CASSVFRDSNPTEAFF. The CDR3 nucleotides read TGCGCCAGCAGCGTCTTTAGGGACAGTAATCCCACTGAAGCTTTCTTT.

The sample holds one count of this clone. The gene calls are TRBV19 and TRBJ1-2; D gene ambiguous. The CDR3 totals 15 residues. The germline V gene encodes CDR1 LNHDA and CDR2 SQIVND (reference sequence). Trimming shortened V by 2 bases and J by 2 bases, and 12 bases separated the two germline ends. CDR3 in DNA: TGTGCCAGTAGTATACGTGGTGGAGGAAACTATGGCTACACCTTC. It specifies CASSIRGGGNYGYTF.

The chain links TRBV5-4 to TRBJ1-4; tentative D call: TRBD1 (6 bases). Per the germline V gene, CDR1 is SGHNT and CDR2 is YYREEE (reference sequence). Trimming pared 3 bases from V and 0 bases from J, leaving 9 bases between. The CDR3 covers 15 residues. CDR3 amino acids: CASSYEGATNEKLFF. CDR3 sequence (DNA): TGTGCCAGCAGCTATGAGGGGGCAACTAATGAAAAACTGTTTTTT.

This rearrangement joins TRBV28 to TRBJ2-7; TRBD2 matches at 7 bases. Germline V gene data show CDR1 as MDHEN and CDR2 as SYDVKM. CDR3 length: 14 residues. The V gene end was trimmed by 5 bases and the J gene end by 3 bases; junction bases not matched to a gene: 7. The CDR3 is CASSLRDYIYEQYF. The CDR3 bases are TGTGCCAGCAGTCTCCGGGACTACATCTACGAGCAGTACTTC.

The rearrangement joins TRBV19 to TRBJ1-1, with 9 bases matching TRBD1. The J segment lost 6 bases and the V segment lost 1 base, leaving 9 bases of the junction unmatched. The CDR3 spans 16 residues. From germline, CDR1 is LNHDA and CDR2 SQIVND (reference sequence). The CDR3 sequence: CASSIGGQGRLAEAFF. CDR3 DNA sequence: TGTGCCAGTAGTATAGGAGGACAGGGGAGGCTAGCTGAAGCTTTCTTT.

The chain has TRBV11-2 and TRBJ2-7; 10 bases fit TRBD1. This CDR3 has 15 residues. The trim removed 6 bases at V and 5 bases at J, leaving 10 bases unmatched. CDR1 is SGHAT, CDR2 FQNNGV, per germline. In nucleotides, the CDR3 is TGTGCCAGCAGTTTGACGGGGGACAGGGGCAACGAGCAGTACTTC. As protein: CASSLTGDRGNEQYF.

The rearrangement joins TRBV6-2 or TRBV6-3 to TRBJ2-7; TRBD1 agrees at 7 bases. The CDR3 spans 12 residues. V lost 5 bases to trimming and J lost 5 bases; unmatched junction nucleotides: 3. Germline CDR1 MNHEY, CDR2 SVGEGT. CDR3 nucleotides: TGTGCCAGCAGTAGACAGGGAAACGAGCAGTACTTC. This sequence encodes CASSRQGNEQYF.

The gene calls are TRBV2 and TRBJ1-1, with a weak D call TRBD1 (5 bases). This CDR3 has 17 amino acids. Germline CDR1 reads SNHLY; CDR2 reads FYNNEI. Trimming stripped 3 bases from V and 4 bases from J, with 21 bases between. CDR3 region: CASSDPGGRARGTEAFF. As DNA, the CDR3 is TGTGCCAGCAGTGACCCGGGTGGCAGGGCCCGAGGCACTGAAGCTTTCTTT.

The chain is built from TRBV30 and TRBJ1-4, with 7 bases aligning to TRBD1. The CDR3 contains 15 residues. The germline gives CDR1 GTSNPN, CDR2 SVGIG (reference sequence). V lost 2 bases and J lost 8; bases outside the gene matches: 11. CDR3 coding DNA: TGTGCCTGGAGTCCCGCAGGGGGTAGTCAGGAAAAACTGTTTTTT. This sequence encodes CAWSPAGGSQEKLFF.

This clone was detected only once. The chain couples TRBV3-1 (or the pseudogene TRBV3-2) to TRBJ2-5; 14 bases are a match to TRBD2. Unmatched junction bases numbered 4, after V lost 4 bases and J lost 3 bases. Germline V gene lookup returns CDR1 LGHDT and CDR2 YNNKEL (reference sequence). This CDR3 comprises 16 residues. The CDR3 DNA reads TGTGCCAGCAGCCCAAAGACTAGCGGGGGGGAAGAGACCCAGTACTTC. This sequence encodes CASSPKTSGGEETQYF.

The chain recombines TRBV5-1 with TRBJ2-4; TRBD2 matches at 9 bases. This CDR3 region has 16 residues. CDR1 is SGHRS and CDR2 is YFSETQ in the germline V gene. With 4 bases clipped from V and 1 base from J, the junction kept 6 bases outside the gene matches. The CDR3 bases are TGCGCCAGCAGCGGAACTAGCGGGCAGGCCAAAAACATTCAGTACTTC. Protein product: CASSGTSGQAKNIQYF. The full variable domain, its missing parts supplied by reference TRBV5-1 and TRBJ2-4, is KAGVTQTPRYLIKTRGQQVTLSCSPISGHRSVSWYQQTPGQGLQFLFEYFSETQRNKGNFPGRFSGRQFSNSRSEMNVSTLELGDSALYLCASSGTSGQAKNIQYFGAGTRLSVL.